Here is one TCR beta chain with its context. Its antigen is undetermined. Reanalyzing the 5' RACE reads, TCRdb keeps one entry per CDR3 protein, without DNA. Its clone listing holds about 260,000 distinct CDR3 sequences. This sample stems from a study of T cells expressing NK-cell markers. Study-level results: The same clonotypes also predominated in the CD3+CD56-NKG2C+ fraction of a handful of donors.

The CDR3 spans 13 residues. The germline CDR1 and CDR2 sequences are SQVTM and ANQGSEA. Input material: blood T cells: a sorted CD56 or NKG2C T cell subset, CD4+ or CD8+ T cells, or bulk PBMC T cells (not recorded which). The rearrangement joins TRBV29-1 to TRBJ2-7; lacking DNA, the TRBD2 call made by TCRdb goes unchecked. The sequence was obtained from a man younger than 30 in good health. This CDR3 reads CSVGLAGVREQYF.